The next 13 T cell receptor beta chains were all read from a single sample in a study of cytotoxic CD8 clonotypes in ibrutinib-treated CLL (dated by TCRdb to 2020 to 2022). Reading the label with the study, this specimen's time point is: more than 10 months on ibrutinib. Library generation was performed with the immunoSEQ multiplex PCR assay. TCRdb provides this immuneACCESS table in a form limited to in-frame rearrangements. Some clones are lacking; in checked studies, under half of them reflect an unresolved V gene, and why the rest are absent is not known. The sample has just over 200,000 clones on record, 60% to 80% of them singletons. The ten largest make up approximately 6% of the sample. Specimen: PBMCs, collected after 12 months of ibrutinib treatment. Receptors originate from a human donor with chronic lymphocytic leukemia.

The CDR3 DNA reads TGCAGCGTTCGCAGGGCAAGCTCCTACGAGCAGTACTTC. It encodes CSVRRASSYEQYF. The chain carries TRBV29-1 and TRBJ2-7; TRBD1 might be the D (5 bases). The CDR3 covers 13 residues. Trimming removed 5 bases at V and 0 bases at J, with 11 bases between. Germline CDR1 reads SQVTM; CDR2 reads ANQGSEA.

The CDR3 DNA reads TGTGCCTGGGAGGGGACAGGGGTATATGGCTACACCTTC. Its translation: CAWEGTGVYGYTF. J is TRBJ1-2 and V is TRBV30; 10 bases align to TRBD1. Germline assignment: CDR1 GTSNPN and CDR2 SVGIG (reference sequence). V lost 5 bases to trimming and J lost 5 bases; unmatched junction nucleotides: 5. This CDR3 has 13 amino acids.

This clone came up a few times. V is TRBV4-1 and J is TRBJ2-5, with 12 positions matching TRBD1. The CDR3 covers 15 residues. Germline assignment: CDR1 MGHRA and CDR2 YSYEKL. V was clipped by 4 bases and J by 5 bases; unmatched bases: 5. The CDR3 DNA reads TGCGCCAGCAGCCCCGGGACAGGGGGCTGGGAGACCCAGTACTTC. This sequence encodes CASSPGTGGWETQYF.

The chain has TRBV5-1 and TRBJ1-2; a weak D match, TRBD1 (6 bases). This CDR3 is built from 14 residues. Between the trimmed V and J ends, which lost 4 bases and 4 bases, there was a span of 14 bases. Germline CDR1 reads SGHRS; CDR2 reads YFSETQ. CDR3 sequence (DNA): TGCGCCAGCAGCCTCGGCGGAGGGGGCTATGGCTACACCTTC. Translating it yields CASSLGGGGYGYTF.

This sequence joins TRBV14 and TRBJ2-1; 11 positions match TRBD2. The CDR3 covers 15 residues. Per the germline V gene, CDR1 is SGHDN and CDR2 is FVKESK. The trim removed 4 bases at V and 8 bases at J, leaving 7 bases unmatched. The CDR3 DNA follows: TGTGCCAGCAGCCTAGCGGGAGGGCCATCTTATGAGCAGTTCTTC. It codes for CASSLAGGPSYEQFF.

The count of this clone is one. This chain links TRBV4-2 with TRBJ1-1; tentative D call: TRBD1 (6 bases). The CDR3 is 14 residues long. V lost 3 bases and J 5 bases, leaving 13 bases between the germline ends. Germline values: CDR1 LGHNA, CDR2 YNFKEQ. The CDR3 reads CASSHAEQGTEAFF. For the CDR3, the DNA is TGTGCCAGCAGCCATGCGGAGCAGGGGACTGAAGCTTTCTTT.

This chain joins TRBV6-5 and TRBJ1-2, with 7 bases that match TRBD1. CDR1 MNHEY and CDR2 SVGAGI come from the germline V gene. V was pared by 6 bases and J by 4 bases, with 8 bases of the junction left unmatched. The CDR3 runs to 14 residues. The CDR3 bases are TGTGCCAGCAGGCAGAACCGGGACAGCTATGGCTACACCTTC. Amino acid sequence: CASRQNRDSYGYTF.

This chain uses TRBV5-1 with TRBJ2-7; D may be TRBD2 (5 bases). This CDR3 comprises 12 residues. In germline, CDR1 is SGHRS, CDR2 YFSETQ. Trimming removed 1 base from V and 7 bases from J, with 9 bases in between. This chain's CDR3 is CASSLWGEEQYF. DNA of the CDR3: TGCGCCAGCAGCTTGTGGGGAGAGGAGCAGTACTTC.

A few counts support this clone. The chain combines TRBV5-1 with TRBJ1-2; TRBD1 matches 10 bases. Germline V gene sequence: CDR1 SGHRS, CDR2 YFSETQ. V lost 5 bases to trimming and J lost 5 bases; unmatched junction nucleotides: 12. CDR3 length equals 16 residues. In DNA, the CDR3 is TGCGCCAGCAGGACACCAGGGACAGGGGAGAATTATGGCTACACCTTC. Residues: CASRTPGTGENYGYTF.

The chain joins TRBV9 to TRBJ2-1, with 13 bases identical to TRBD2. V shed 4 bases and J 5 bases; nucleotides not matched to a gene: 6. Germline V CDR1 and CDR2: SGDLS, YYNGEE. The CDR3 extends over 16 amino acids. CDR3 in amino acids: CASSPQGLAGNNEQFF. In nucleotides, the CDR3 is TGTGCCAGCAGCCCCCAGGGACTAGCGGGGAACAATGAGCAGTTCTTC.

The chain couples TRBV6-1 to TRBJ2-5; tentatively, D is TRBD2 (5 bases). V was pared by 2 bases and J by 5 bases, with 12 bases between. This CDR3 has 14 amino acids. Germline V CDR1 and CDR2: MNHNS, SASEGT. The CDR3 sequence: CASSESRGSETQYF. The CDR3 nucleotides read TGTGCCAGCAGTGAATCTCGAGGGAGTGAGACCCAGTACTTC.

This clone was counted a single time. The chain is built from TRBV5-4 and TRBJ1-3, with D tentatively TRBD1 (6 bases). Trimming took off 3 bases at V and 2 bases at J, with 12 bases between the two ends. CDR1 and CDR2 from the germline V gene are SGHNT and YYREEE (reference sequence). The CDR3 totals 15 residues. CDR3 DNA: TGTGCCAGCAGCTCCTACAGGGAAGCTGGAAACACCATATATTTT. It specifies CASSSYREAGNTIYF. Full variable domain (remainder filled in from reference TRBV5-4 and TRBJ1-3): ETGVTQSPTHLIKTRGQQVTLRCSSQSGHNTVSWYQQALGQGPQFIFQYYREEENGRGNFPPRFSGLQFPNYSSELNVNALELDDSALYLCASSSYREAGNTIYFGEGSWLTVV.

Only a few counts were recorded for this clone. The rearrangement joins TRBV30 to TRBJ2-1; 8 bases are shared with TRBD1. This CDR3 region has 13 residues. V lost 2 bases, J lost 8 bases, and 5 bases stayed unmatched. Germline V gene lookup returns CDR1 GTSNPN and CDR2 SVGIG (reference sequence). Here the CDR3 DNA reads TGTGCCTGGAGTCGTACAGGGGGTCATGAGCAGTTCTTC. This sequence encodes CAWSRTGGHEQFF.